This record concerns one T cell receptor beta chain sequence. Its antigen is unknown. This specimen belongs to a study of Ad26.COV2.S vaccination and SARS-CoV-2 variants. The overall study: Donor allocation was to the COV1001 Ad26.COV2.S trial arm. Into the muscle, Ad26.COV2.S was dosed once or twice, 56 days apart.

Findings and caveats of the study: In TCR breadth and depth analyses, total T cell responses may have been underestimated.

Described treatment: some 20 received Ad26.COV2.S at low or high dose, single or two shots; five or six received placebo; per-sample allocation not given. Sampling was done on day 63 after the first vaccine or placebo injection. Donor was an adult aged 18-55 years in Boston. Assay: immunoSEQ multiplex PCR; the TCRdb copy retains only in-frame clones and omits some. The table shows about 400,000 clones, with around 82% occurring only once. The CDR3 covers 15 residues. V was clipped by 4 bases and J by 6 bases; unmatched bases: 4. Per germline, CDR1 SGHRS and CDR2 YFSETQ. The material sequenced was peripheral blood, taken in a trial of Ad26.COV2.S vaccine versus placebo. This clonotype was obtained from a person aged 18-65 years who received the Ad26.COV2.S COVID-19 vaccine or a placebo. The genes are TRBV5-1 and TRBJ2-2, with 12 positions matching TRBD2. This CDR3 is CASSPTSGSAGELFF. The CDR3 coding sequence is TGCGCCAGCAGCCCGACTAGCGGGAGCGCCGGGGAGCTGTTTTTT.